This TCR beta chain originates from a study of blood T cell repertoires in COVID-19. As for the study in general: Whether acute or convalescent, the COVID-19 samples came from the United States, Italy and Spain. Sources were T cells, B-cell-depleted T cells, or PBMCs; the material itself was cDNA or gDNA.

This clone was observed a few times. An end of the junction differs from the germline gene, which may be a read error. Source study methods: From reference gene primer amplification, estimates of nucleated cell counts were derived. Profiled with immunoSEQ multiplex PCR; TCRdb holds only in-frame clones, not every one. The V and J calls and clone size were taken over from that table, and D and trimming were inferred from the DNA. The sample includes over 450,000 clones, 75% to 90% of them seen just once. The CDR3 is 17 residues long. Per germline, CDR1 KGHSY and CDR2 FQNENV. The TCR originated in a man aged 18-30 years with COVID-19, enrolled during active disease. The chain joins TRBV16 to TRBJ2-7, with 9 nucleotides matching TRBD1. Sequencing input: peripheral blood. The CDR3 here is CASSPSVLGTGTPRASF. The CDR3 DNA sequence: TGTGCCAGCAGCCCATCCGTTCTAGGGACAGGGACCCCAAGGGCCTCCTTC. Variable domain in full (rest from reference TRBV16 and TRBJ2-7): GEEVAQTPKHLVRGEGQKAKLYCAPIKGHSYVFWYQQVLKNEFKFLISFQNENVFDETGMPKERFSAKCLPNSPCSLEIQATKLEDSAVYFCASSPSVLGTGTPRASFGPGTRLTVT.